This T cell receptor (beta chain) was sequenced during a study of T cell repertoires in aging, cancer and after chemotherapy. Overall study findings and caveats: Immunological memory after chemotherapy cannot be judged from the repertoire data. Rebound thymic output was suggested by rising median generation probability during chemotherapy in each cancer cohort.

Multiplex touch-down PCR with TRB-A/B primers amplified rearranged V-D-J TRB sequences. MiXCR, applied by TCRdb to the multiplex PCR reads, yields one record per CDR3 protein. The data contain 450 to 600 distinct CDR3 sequences, less than 25% of them singletons. This CDR3 region has 15 residues. Germline-derived CDR1 and CDR2 are SGHNT and YENEEA. V lost 5 bases and J lost 7; bases outside the gene matches: 5. This clonotype is hyperexpanded within its sample. Its antigen is not identified. Amplification of TCR beta used genomic DNA extracted from peripheral blood. The clonotype originates from a human donor with a blood cancer. The donor label of this sample is uncertain. The chain is built from TRBV11-3 and TRBJ2-1; 13 bases match TRBD2. The sample was blood. The CDR3 DNA follows: TGTGCCAGCAGCCCTAGACTAGCGGGAGGTAATGAGCAGTTCTTC. Translation: CASSPRLAGGNEQFF.